A selection of T cell receptor beta chains follows, all from one sample in a study of blood T cell repertoires in COVID-19. Libraries were prepared by immunoSEQ multiplex PCR; TCRdb keeps only in-frame clonotypes and omits some of them. The sample gives under 85,000 clones, about 83% of which show up once; roughly 5.3% is in the top ten. Sequencing was done on a sample of peripheral blood. These receptors all stem from a woman older than 75 with active or convalescent COVID-19. Both conserved end residues are part of each CDR3.

v_gene	len	j_gene	CDR3aa
TRBV5-4	18	TRBJ1-4	CASSLGRVGSGTNEKLFF
TRBV2	20	TRBJ2-7	CATHPAHRTSGMPRGGGQYF
TRBV18	13	TRBJ1-1	CASSPTMNTEAFF
TRBV30	16	TRBJ2-1	CAWRLSGGSSYNEQFF
TRBV7-2	15	TRBJ2-7	CASSLRWTSGREQYF
TRBV9	13	TRBJ2-7	CASSLVEGRRVIF
TRBV7-9	14	TRBJ1-4	CASSPDRYNEKLFF
TRBV18	15	TRBJ1-2	CASSEQGTLNYGYTF
TRBV28	16	TRBJ2-7	CASSSLRRQSSYEQYF
TRBV10-1	13	TRBJ1-2	CASSEQQNYGYTF
TRBV27	13	TRBJ2-5	CASSNAGQETQYF
TRBV10-3	12	TRBJ1-5	CAISSRNQPQHF
TRBV11-3	11	TRBJ2-7	CATHPGGLQYF
TRBV29-1	16	TRBJ2-7	CSVKTGTGKSPYEQYF
TRBV5-1	18	TRBJ2-4	CASSLPGQGRLAKNIQYF
TRBV12-3/TRBV12-4	13	TRBJ1-5	CASSGQLNQPQHF
TRBV30	13	TRBJ2-7	CAWSVLGGYEQYF
TRBV7-3	13	TRBJ2-1	CASSPSGLHEQFF
TRBV2	15	TRBJ1-5	CASSTQGMGNQPQHF
TRBV6-5	15	TRBJ2-2	CASRRQGTNTGELFF
TRBV6-1	15	TRBJ1-2	CASSEQPGGYYGYTF
TRBV3-1/TRBV3-2	18	TRBJ2-7	CASSQVAPSGRFSYEQYF
TRBV10-3	15	TRBJ2-7	CAIREPIQGPYEQYF
TRBV5-1	15	TRBJ2-4	CASEQGGRAKNIQYF
TRBV5-1	15	TRBJ1-4	CASSLFRGANEKLFF
TRBV4-3	15	TRBJ1-4	CASSPGTGVGEKLFF
TRBV9	18	TRBJ1-1	CASSSGPHPRQGDTEAFF
TRBV28	16	TRBJ2-7	CASRAGGIGVSHEQYF
TRBV2	14	TRBJ1-1	CASSYRDMNTEAFF
TRBV9	15	TRBJ2-3	CASSVVAGGTDTQYF
TRBV7-9	14	TRBJ2-7	CASSPLAGGYEQYF